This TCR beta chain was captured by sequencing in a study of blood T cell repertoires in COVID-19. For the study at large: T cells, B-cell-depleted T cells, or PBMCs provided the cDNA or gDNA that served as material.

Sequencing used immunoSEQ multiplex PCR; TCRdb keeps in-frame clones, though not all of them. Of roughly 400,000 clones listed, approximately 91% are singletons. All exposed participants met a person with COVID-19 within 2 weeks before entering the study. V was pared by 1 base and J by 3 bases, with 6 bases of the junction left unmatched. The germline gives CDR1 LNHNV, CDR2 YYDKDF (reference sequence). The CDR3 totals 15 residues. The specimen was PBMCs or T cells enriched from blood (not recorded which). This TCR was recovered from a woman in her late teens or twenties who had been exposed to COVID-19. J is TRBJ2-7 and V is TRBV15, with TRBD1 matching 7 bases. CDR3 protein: CATSRVATGSYEQYF. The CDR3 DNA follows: TGTGCCACCAGCAGAGTGGCGACAGGGAGCTACGAGCAGTACTTC.